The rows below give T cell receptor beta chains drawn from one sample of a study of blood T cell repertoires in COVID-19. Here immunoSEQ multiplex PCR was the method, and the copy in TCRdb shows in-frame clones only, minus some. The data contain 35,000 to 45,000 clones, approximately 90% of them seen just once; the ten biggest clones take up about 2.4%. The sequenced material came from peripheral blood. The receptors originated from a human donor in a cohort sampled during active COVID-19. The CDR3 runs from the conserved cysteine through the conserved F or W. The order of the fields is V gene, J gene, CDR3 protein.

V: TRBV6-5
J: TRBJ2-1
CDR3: CASSSTSGYNEQFF

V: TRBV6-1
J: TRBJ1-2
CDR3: CASSEGGSHGYTF

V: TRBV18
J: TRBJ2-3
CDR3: CASSRPLAGAGDTQYF

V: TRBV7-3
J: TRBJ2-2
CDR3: CASRAETNTGELFF

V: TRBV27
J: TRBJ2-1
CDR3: CASSSDRVAAYNEQFF

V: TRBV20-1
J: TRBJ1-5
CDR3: CSASQNPNQPQHF

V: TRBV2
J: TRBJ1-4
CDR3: CASSEDRFIYDEKLFF

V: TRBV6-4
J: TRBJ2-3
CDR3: CASSDGQFSDTQYF

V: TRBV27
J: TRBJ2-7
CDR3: CASKTLAGGAYEQYF

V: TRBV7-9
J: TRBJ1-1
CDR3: CASSDTGRGDLEAFF

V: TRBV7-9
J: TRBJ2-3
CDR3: CASSESKDTQYF

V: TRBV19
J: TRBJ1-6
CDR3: CASSPTGRGNSPLHF

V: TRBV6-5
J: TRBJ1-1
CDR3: CASSYRGRYTEAFF

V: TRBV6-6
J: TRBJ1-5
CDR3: CASEEGVAQPQHF

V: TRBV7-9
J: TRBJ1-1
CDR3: CASSLAYGNTEAFF

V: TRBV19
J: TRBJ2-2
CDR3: CASAEPNTGELFF

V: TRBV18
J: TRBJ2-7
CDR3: CASSPFDRVSYEQYF

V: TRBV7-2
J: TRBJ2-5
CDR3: CASSLGARGGIQETQYF

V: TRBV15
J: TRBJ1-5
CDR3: CATSRGTASNQPQHF

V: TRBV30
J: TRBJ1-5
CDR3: CAWSHGTSYQPQHF

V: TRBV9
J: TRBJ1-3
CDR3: CASSVSSGQGDTIYF

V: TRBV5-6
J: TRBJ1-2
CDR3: CASSSTPGHPGNGYTF

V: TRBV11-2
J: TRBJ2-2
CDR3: CASSQSIAGGAGYTGELFF

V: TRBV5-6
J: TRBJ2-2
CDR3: CASSSLWTANTGELFF

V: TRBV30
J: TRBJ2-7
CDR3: CAWSVGTGNYEQYF

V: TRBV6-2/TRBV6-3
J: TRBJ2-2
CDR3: CASSYVGLDSGELFF

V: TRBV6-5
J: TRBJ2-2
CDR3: CASKYQGTGELFF

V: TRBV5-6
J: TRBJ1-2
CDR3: CASLGQGSGYTF

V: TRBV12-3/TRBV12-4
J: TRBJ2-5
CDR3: CASTMDRGGTQYF

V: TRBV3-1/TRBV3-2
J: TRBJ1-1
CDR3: CASSHQGAGDTEAFF

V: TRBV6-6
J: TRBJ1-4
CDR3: CASKAGHGATNEKLFF

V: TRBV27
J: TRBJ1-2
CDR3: CASTTRGHGYTF

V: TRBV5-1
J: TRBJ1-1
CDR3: CASSHRQGGGNTEAFF

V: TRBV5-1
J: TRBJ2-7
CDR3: CASSPQGQNYEQYF

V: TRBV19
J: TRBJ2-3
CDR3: CATTEAARDTQYF

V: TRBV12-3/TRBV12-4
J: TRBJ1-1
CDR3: CASKVDSGTEAFF

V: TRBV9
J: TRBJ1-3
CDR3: CASSPRDSSGNTIYF

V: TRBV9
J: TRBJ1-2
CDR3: CASSVEPPSGGYTF

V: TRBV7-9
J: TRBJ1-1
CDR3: CASSLGFLDREGEAFF

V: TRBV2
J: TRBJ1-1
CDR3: CASSEGRRMNTEAFF

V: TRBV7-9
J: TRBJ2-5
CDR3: CASSLAEGRETQYF

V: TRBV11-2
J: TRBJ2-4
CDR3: CASSLGTSGTKNIQYF

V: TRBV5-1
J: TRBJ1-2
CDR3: CASSSVTTGGYGYTF

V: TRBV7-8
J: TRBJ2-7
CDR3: CASSLASSFYEQYF

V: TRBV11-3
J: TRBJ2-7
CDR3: CASSLGVGQGYERYF

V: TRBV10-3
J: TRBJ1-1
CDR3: CAISEGGANTEAFF

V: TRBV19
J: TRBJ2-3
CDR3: CASSGDRGVGDTQYF

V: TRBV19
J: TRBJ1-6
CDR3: CASSITQGAPFSPLHF

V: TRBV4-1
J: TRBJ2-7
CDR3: CASSQGRLAGVLTYEQYF

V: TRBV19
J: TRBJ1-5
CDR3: CASSIWGLSNQPQHF

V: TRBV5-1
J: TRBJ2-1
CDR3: CASSWGAGEHNEQFF

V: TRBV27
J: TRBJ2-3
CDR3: CASSGLGLASTDTQYF

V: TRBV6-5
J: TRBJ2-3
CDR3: CAIQERGGFADTQYF

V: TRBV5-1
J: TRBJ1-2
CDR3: CASSSTTGVNYGYTF

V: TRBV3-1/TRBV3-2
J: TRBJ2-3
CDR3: CASSQVTGVSFPLF

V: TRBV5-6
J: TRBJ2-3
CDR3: CASSLAGSDTQYF

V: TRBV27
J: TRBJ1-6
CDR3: CASKGAEWNSPLHF

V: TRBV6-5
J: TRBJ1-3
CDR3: CASSSSISSGNTIYF

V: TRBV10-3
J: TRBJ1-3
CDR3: CAISDETASAGNTIYF